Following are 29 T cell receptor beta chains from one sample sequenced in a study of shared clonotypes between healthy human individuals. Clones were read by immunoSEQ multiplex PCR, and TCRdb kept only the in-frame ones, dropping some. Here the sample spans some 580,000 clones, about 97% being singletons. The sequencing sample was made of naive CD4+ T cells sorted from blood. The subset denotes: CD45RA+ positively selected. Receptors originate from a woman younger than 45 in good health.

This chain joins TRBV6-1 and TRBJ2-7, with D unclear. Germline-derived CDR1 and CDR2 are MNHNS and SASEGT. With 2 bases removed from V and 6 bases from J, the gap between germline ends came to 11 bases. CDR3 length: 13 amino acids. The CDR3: CASSETGVREQYF. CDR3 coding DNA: TGTGCCAGCAGTGAAACTGGGGTGCGCGAGCAGTACTTC.

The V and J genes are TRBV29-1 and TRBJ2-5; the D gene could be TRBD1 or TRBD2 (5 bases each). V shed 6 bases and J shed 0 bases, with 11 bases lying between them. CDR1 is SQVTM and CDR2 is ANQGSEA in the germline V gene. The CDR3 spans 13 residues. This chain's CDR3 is CSVAGTDQETQYF. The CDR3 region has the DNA TGCAGCGTCGCCGGGACCGACCAAGAGACCCAGTACTTC.

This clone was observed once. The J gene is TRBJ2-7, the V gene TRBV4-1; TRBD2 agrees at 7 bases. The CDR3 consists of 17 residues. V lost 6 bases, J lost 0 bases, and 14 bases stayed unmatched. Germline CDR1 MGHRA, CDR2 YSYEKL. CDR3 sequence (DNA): TGCGCCAGCAGTCCAAAGTTATTTAGGACTAGCTCCTACGAGCAGTACTTC. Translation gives CASSPKLFRTSSYEQYF.

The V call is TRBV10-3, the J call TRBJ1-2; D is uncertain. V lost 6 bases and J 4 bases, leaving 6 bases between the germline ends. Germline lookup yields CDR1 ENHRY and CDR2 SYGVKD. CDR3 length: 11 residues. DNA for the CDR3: TGTGCCATCAGCCAACTCTATGGCTACACCTTC. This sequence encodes CAISQLYGYTF.

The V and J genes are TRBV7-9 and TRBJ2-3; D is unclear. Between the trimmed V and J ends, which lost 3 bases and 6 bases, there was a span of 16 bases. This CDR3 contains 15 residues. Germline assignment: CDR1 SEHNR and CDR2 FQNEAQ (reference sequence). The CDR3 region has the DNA TGTGCCAGCAGCTTTGGAGCGTCCCAGTTGGATACGCAGTATTTT. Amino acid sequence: CASSFGASQLDTQYF.

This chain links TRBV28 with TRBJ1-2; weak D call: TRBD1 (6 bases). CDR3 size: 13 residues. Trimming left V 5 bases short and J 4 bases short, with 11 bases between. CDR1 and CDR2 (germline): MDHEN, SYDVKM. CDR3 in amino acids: CASSIGQSYGYTF. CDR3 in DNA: TGTGCCAGCAGTATCGGACAGAGCTATGGCTACACCTTC.

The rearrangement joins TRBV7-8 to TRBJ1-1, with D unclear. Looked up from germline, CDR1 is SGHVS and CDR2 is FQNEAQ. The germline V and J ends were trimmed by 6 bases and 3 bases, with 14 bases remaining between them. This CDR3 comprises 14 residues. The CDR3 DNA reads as TGTGCCAGCAGAAGGGAGAGGGTTGACACTGAAGCTTTCTTT. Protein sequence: CASRRERVDTEAFF.

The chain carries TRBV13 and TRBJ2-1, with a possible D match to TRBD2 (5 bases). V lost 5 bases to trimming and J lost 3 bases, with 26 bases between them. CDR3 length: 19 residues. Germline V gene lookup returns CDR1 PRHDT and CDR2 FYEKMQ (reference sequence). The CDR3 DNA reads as TGTGCCAGCAGCAGTATCATAACAAAAGAGACCGGGGTCTACAATGAGCAGTTCTTC. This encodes CASSSIITKETGVYNEQFF. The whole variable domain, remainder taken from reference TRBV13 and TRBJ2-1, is AAGVIQSPRHLIKEKRETATLKCYPIPRHDTVYWYQQGPGQDPQFLISFYEKMQSDKGSIPDRFSAQQFSDYHSELNMSSLELGDSALYFCASSSIITKETGVYNEQFFGPGTRLTVL.

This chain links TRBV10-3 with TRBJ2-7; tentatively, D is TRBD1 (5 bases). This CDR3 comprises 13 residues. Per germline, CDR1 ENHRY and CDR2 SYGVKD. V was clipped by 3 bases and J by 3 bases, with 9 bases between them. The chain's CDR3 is CAISDREFYEQYF. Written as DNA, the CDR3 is TGTGCCATCAGTGACAGGGAATTCTACGAGCAGTACTTC.

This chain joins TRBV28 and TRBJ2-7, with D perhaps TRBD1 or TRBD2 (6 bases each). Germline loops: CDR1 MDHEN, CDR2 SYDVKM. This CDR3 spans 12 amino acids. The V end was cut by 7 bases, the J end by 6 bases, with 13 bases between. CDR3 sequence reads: CASKMRGAEQYF. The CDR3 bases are TGTGCCAGCAAGATGAGGGGGGCCGAGCAGTACTTC.

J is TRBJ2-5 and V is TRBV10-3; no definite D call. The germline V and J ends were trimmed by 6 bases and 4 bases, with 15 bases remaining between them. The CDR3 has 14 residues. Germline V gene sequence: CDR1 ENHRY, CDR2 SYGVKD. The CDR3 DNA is TGTGCCATCAGGGGGTCGAGGACGGGAGAGACCCAGTACTTC. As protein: CAIRGSRTGETQYF.

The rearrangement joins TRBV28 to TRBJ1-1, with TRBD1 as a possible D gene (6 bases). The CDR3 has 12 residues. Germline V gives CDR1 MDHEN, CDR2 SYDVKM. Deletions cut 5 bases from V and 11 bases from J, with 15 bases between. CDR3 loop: CASSTFPGDAFF. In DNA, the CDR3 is TGTGCCAGCAGTACGTTCCCAGGGGACGCTTTCTTT.

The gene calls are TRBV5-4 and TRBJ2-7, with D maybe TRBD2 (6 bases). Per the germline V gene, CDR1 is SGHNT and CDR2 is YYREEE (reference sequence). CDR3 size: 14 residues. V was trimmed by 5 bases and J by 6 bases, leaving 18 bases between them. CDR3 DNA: TGTGCCAGCAGGGACTCCGGGAGACTAGGCGAGCAGTACTTC. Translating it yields CASRDSGRLGEQYF. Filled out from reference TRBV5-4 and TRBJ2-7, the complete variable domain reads ETGVTQSPTHLIKTRGQQVTLRCSSQSGHNTVSWYQQALGQGPQFIFQYYREEENGRGNFPPRFSGLQFPNYSSELNVNALELDDSALYLCASRDSGRLGEQYFGPGTRLTVT.

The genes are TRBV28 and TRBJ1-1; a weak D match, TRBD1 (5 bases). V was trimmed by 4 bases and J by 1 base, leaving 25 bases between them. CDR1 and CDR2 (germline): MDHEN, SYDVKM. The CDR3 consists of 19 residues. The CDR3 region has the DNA TGTGCCAGCAGTTCCTCCGGCGGGGACGTGCGTGATTGGAACACTGAAGCTTTCTTT. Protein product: CASSSSGGDVRDWNTEAFF.

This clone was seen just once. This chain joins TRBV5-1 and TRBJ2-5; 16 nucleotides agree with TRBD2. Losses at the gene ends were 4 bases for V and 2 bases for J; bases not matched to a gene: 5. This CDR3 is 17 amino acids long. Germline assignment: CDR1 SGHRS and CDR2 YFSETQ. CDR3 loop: CASSRPGLAGGQETQYF. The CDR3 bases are TGCGCCAGCAGCCGACCGGGACTAGCGGGAGGGCAAGAGACCCAGTACTTC.

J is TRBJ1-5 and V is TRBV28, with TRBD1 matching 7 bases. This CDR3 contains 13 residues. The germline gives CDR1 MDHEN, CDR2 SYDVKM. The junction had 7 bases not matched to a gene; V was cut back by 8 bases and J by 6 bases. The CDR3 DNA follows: TGTGCCAGCCTTACTTACAGGGGTCAGCCCCAGCATTTT. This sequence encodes CASLTYRGQPQHF.

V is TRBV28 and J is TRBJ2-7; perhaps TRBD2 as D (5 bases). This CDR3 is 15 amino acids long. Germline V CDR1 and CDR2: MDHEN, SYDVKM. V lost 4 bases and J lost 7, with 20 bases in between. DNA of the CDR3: TGTGCCAGCAGTTCCGGTGGCGGGCTATCGAAAGAGCAGTACTTC. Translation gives CASSSGGGLSKEQYF.

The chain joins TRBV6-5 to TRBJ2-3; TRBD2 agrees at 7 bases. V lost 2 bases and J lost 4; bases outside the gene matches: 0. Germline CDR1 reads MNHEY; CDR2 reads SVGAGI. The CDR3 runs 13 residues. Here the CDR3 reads CASSYGLADTQYF. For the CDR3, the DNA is TGTGCCAGCAGTTACGGACTAGCAGATACGCAGTATTTT.

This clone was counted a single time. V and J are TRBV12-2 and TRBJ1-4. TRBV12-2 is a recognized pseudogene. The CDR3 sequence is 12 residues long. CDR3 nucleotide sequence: TGTGCAAGTCGCTCGGTGCGTTGGGGGCTGTTTTTT. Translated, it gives CASRSVRWGLFF.

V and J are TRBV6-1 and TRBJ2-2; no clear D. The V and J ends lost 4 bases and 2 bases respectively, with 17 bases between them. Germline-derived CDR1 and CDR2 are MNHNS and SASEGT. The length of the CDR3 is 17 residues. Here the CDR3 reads CASSGNRALTNTGELFF. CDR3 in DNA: TGTGCCAGCAGTGGCAACCGGGCCCTGACTAACACCGGGGAGCTGTTTTTT.

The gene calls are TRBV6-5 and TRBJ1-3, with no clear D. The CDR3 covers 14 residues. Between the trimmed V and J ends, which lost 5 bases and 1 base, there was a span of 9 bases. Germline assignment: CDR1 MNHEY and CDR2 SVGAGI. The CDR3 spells CASSTGRSGNTIYF. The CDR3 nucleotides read TGTGCCAGCAGTACCGGACGGTCTGGAAACACCATATATTTT.

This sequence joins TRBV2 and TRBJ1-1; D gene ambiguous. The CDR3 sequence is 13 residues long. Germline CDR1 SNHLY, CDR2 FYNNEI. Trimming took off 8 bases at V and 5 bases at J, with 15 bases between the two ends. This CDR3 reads CASLRVEETEAFF. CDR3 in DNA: TGTGCCAGCTTAAGGGTGGAAGAAACTGAAGCTTTCTTT. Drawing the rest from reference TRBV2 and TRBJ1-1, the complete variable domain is EPEVTQTPSHQVTQMGQEVILRCVPISNHLYFYWYRQILGQKVEFLVSFYNNEISEKSEIFDDQFSVERPDGSNFTLKIRSTKLEDSAMYFCASLRVEETEAFFGQGTRLTVV.

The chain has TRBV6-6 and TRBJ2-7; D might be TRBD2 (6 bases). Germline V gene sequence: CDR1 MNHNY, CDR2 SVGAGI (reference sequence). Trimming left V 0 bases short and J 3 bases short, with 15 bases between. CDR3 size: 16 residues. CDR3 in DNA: TGTGCCAGCAGTTACTCGAAGGGGAGGCCCTTCTACGAGCAGTACTTC. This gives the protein CASSYSKGRPFYEQYF.

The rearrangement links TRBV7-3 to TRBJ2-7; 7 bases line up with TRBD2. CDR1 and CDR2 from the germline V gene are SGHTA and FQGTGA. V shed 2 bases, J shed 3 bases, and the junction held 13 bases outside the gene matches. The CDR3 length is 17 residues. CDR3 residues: CASSLRGGAGTDYEQYF. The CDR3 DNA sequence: TGTGCCAGCAGCTTACGCGGAGGAGCGGGAACCGACTACGAGCAGTACTTC.

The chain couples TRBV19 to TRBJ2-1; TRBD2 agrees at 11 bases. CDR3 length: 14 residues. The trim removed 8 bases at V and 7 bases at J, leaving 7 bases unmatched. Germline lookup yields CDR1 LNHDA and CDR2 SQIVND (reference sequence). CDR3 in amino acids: CASSGTSGSNEQFF. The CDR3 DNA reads TGTGCCAGTTCCGGGACTAGCGGTTCGAATGAGCAGTTCTTC.

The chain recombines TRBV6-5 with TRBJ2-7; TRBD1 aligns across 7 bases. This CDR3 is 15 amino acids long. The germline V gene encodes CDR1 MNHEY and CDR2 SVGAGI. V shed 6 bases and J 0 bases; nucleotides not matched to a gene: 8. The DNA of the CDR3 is TGTGCCAGCAGGAAAGACAGGGACCCCTCCTACGAGCAGTACTTC. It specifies CASRKDRDPSYEQYF.

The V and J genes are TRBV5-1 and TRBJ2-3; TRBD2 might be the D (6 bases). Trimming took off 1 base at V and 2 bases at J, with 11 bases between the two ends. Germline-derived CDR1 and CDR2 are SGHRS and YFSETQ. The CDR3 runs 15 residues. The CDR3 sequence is CASSLPAGYTDTQYF. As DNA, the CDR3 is TGCGCCAGCAGCTTGCCTGCGGGATACACAGATACGCAGTATTTT.

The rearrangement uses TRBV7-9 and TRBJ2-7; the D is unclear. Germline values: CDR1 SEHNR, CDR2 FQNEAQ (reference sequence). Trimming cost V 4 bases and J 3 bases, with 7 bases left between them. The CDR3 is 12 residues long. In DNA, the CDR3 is TGTGCCAGCAGCTCCTACGGCTACGAGCAGTACTTC. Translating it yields CASSSYGYEQYF.

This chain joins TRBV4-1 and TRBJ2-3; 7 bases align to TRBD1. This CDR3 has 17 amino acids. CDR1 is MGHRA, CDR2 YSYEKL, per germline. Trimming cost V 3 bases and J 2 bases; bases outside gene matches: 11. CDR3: CASSHGDRALFTDTQYF. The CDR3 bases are TGCGCCAGCAGCCATGGAGACAGGGCGCTTTTCACAGATACGCAGTATTTT.